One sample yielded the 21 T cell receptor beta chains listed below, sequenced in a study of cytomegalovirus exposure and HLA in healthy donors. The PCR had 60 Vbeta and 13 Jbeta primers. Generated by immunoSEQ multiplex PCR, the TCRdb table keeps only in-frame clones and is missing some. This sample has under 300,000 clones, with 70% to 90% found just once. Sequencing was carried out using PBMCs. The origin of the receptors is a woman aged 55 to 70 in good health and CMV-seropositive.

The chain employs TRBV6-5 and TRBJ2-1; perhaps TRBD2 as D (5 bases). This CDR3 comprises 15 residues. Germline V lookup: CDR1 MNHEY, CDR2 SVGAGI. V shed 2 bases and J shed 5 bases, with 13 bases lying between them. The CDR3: CASSYETTIHNEQFF. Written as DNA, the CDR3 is TGTGCCAGCAGTTACGAGACTACGATCCACAATGAGCAGTTCTTC.

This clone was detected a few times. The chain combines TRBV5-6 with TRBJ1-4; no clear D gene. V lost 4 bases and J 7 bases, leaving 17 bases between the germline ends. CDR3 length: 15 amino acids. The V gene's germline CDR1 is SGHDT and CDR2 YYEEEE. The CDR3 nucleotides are TGTGCCAGCAGCCAATCCCACATCTCGGGTGAAAAACTGTTTTTT. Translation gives CASSQSHISGEKLFF. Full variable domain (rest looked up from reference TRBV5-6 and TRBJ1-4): DAGVTQSPTHLIKTRGQQVTLRCSPKSGHDTVSWYQQALGQGPQFIFQYYEEEERQRGNFPDRFSGHQFPNYSSELNVNALLLGDSALYLCASSQSHISGEKLFFGSGTQLSVL.

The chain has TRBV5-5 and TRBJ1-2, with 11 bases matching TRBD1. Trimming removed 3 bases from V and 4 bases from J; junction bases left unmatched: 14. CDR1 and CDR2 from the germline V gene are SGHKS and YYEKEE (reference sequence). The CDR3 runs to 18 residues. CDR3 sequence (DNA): TGTGCCAGCAGCTCAAGGGGGACAGGGGGTAGGTTTAGCTATGGCTACACCTTC. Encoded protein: CASSSRGTGGRFSYGYTF.

CDR3 amino acids: CASSQDRTSGYEQYF. CDR3 coding DNA: TGCGCCAGCAGCCAAGACCGGACTAGCGGCTACGAGCAGTACTTC. V is TRBV4-1 and J is TRBJ2-7; 10 nucleotides line up with TRBD2. CDR1 and CDR2 (germline): MGHRA, YSYEKL. The CDR3 contains 15 residues. V shed 0 bases and J 3 bases; nucleotides not matched to a gene: 2.

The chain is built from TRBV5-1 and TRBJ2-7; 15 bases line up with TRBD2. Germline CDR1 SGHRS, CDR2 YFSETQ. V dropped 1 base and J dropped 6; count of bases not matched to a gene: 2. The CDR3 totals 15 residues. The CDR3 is CASSLPGLAGGEQYF. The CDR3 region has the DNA TGCGCCAGCAGCTTGCCGGGACTAGCGGGAGGCGAGCAGTACTTC.

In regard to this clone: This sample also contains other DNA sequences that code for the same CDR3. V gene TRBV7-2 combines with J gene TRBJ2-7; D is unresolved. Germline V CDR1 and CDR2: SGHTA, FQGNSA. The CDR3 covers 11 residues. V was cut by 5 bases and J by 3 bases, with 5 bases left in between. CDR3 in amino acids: CASSPLYEQYF. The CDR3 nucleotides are TGTGCCAGCAGCCCCCTCTACGAGCAGTACTTC.

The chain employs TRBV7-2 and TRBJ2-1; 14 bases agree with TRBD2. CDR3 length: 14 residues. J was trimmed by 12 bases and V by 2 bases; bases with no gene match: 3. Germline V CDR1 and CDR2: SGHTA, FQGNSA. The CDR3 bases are TGTGCCAGCAGCTTAATGGGACTAGCGGGGGTGCAGTTCTTC. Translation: CASSLMGLAGVQFF.

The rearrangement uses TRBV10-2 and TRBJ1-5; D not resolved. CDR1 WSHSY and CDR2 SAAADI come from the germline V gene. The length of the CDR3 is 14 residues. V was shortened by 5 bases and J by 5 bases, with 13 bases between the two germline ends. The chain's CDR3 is CASSSANSYQPQHF. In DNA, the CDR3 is TGCGCCAGCAGTTCGGCTAACAGCTATCAGCCCCAGCATTTT.

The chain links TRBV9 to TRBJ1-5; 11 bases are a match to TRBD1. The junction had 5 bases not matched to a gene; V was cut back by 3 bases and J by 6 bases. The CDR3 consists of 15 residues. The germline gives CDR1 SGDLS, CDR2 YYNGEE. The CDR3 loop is CASSEGQGAGQPQHF. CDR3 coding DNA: TGTGCCAGCAGCGAAGGACAGGGGGCCGGTCAGCCCCAGCATTTT.

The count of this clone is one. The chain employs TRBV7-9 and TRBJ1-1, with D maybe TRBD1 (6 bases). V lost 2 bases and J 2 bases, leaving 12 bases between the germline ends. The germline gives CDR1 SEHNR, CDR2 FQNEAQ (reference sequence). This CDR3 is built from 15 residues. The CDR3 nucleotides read TGTGCCAGCAGCTTAATGAAAGGGGGTAACACTGAAGCTTTCTTT. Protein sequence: CASSLMKGGNTEAFF. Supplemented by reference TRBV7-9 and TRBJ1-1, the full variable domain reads DTGVSQNPRHKITKRGQNVTFRCDPISEHNRLYWYRQTLGQGPEFLTYFQNEAQLEKSRLLSDRFSAERPKGSFSTLEIQRTEQGDSAMYLCASSLMKGGNTEAFFGQGTRLTVV.

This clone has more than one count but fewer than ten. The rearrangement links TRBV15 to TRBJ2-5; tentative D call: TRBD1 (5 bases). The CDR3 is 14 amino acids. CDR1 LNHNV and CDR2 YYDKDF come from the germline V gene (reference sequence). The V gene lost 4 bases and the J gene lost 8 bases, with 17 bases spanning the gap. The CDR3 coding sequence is TGTGCCACCAGCAATGACGGCCTGGGGCGAACCCAGTACTTC. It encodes CATSNDGLGRTQYF.

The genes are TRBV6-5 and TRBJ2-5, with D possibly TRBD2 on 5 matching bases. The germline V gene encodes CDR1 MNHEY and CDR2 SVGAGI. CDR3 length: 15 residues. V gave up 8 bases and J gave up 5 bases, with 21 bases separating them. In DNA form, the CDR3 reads TGTGCCAGCCGTATGACCGGAGGCGCAAGGGAGACCCAGTACTTC. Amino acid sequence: CASRMTGGARETQYF.

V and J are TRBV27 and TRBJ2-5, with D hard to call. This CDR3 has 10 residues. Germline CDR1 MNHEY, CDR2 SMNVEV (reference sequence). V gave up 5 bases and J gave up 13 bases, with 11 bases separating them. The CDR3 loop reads CASSPSRRYF. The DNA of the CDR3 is TGTGCCAGCAGTCCCTCTAGGCGGTACTTC.

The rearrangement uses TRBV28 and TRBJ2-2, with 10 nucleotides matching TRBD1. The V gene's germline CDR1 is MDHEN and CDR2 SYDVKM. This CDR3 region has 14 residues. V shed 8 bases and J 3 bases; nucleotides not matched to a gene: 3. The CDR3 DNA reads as TGTGCCAGCGGGACAGGGGCGGACACCGGGGAGCTGTTTTTT. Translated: CASGTGADTGELFF.

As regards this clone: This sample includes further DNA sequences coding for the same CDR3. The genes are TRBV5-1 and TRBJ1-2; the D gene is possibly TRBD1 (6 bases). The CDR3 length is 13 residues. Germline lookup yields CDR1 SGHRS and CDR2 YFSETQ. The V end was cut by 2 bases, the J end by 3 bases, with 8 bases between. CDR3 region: CASSLQGDYGYTF. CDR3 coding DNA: TGCGCCAGCAGCTTACAGGGAGACTATGGCTACACCTTC.

The CDR3 nucleotides are TGTGCCAGTAGTATTACTGCCAGGGCAAATCAGCCCCAGCATTTT. This translates into CASSITARANQPQHF. The chain combines TRBV19 with TRBJ1-5, with D possibly matching TRBD1 (5 bases). Per the germline V gene, CDR1 is LNHDA and CDR2 is SQIVND (reference sequence). This CDR3 region has 15 residues. The V end was cut by 3 bases, the J end by 4 bases, with 13 bases between.

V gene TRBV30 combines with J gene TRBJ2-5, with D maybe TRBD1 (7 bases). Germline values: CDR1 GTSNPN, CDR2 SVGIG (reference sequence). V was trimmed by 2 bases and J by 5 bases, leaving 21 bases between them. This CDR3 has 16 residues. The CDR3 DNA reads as TGTGCCTGGAGTCCAGCAAGACAGGGAGGAAGGGAGACCCAGTACTTC. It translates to CAWSPARQGGRETQYF. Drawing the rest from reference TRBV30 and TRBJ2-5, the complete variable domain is SQTIHQWPATLVQPVGSPLSLECTVEGTSNPNLYWYRQAAGRGLQLLFYSVGIGQISSEVPQNLSASRPQDRQFILSSKKLLLSDSGFYLCAWSPARQGGRETQYFGPGTRLLVL.

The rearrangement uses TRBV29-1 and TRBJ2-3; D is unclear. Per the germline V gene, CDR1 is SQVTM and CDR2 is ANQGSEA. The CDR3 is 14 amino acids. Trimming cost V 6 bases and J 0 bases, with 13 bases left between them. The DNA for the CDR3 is TGCAGCGTGACACGGCTCACTAGCACAGATACGCAGTATTTT. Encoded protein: CSVTRLTSTDTQYF.

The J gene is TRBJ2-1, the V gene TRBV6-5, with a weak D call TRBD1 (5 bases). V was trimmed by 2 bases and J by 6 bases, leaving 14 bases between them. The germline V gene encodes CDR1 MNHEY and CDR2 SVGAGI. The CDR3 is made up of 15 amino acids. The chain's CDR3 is CASSYGASVSNEQFF. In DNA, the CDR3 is TGTGCCAGCAGTTACGGGGCTAGTGTGTCCAATGAGCAGTTCTTC.

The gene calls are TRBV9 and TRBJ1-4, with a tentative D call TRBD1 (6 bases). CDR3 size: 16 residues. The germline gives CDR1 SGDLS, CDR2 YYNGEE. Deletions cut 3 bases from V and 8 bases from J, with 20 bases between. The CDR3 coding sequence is TGTGCCAGCAGCGCCCTCCGGGGGGGCGCACAAGAAAAACTGTTTTTT. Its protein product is CASSALRGGAQEKLFF.

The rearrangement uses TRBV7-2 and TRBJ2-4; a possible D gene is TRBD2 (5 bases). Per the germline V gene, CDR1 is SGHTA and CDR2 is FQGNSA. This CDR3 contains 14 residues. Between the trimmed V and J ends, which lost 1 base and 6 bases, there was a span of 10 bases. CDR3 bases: TGTGCCAGCAGCTTAGATTTCCGGGGAAACATTCAGTACTTC. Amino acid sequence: CASSLDFRGNIQYF. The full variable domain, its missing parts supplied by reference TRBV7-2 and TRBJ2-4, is GAGVSQSPSNKVTEKGKDVELRCDPISGHTALYWYRQSLGQGLEFLIYFQGNSAPDKSGLPSDRFSAERTGGSVSTLTIQRTQQEDSAVYLCASSLDFRGNIQYFGAGTRLSVL.